The rows below give T cell receptor beta chains drawn from one sample of a study of shared clonotypes between healthy human individuals. The method was immunoSEQ multiplex PCR; TCRdb's version includes in-frame clones alone and lacks a portion of them. Of under 600,000 clones in the sample, 90% to 96% were seen once. The sequenced sample consisted of naive CD4+ T cells sorted from blood. The receptors stem from a woman aged 30 to 39 in good health. Both conserved end residues are part of each CDR3. The order of the fields is J gene, clone size, V gene, D gene, CDR3 length, CDR3 DNA, CDR3 protein. D genes are given only for firm matches. Clone size is given for some rows only: seen once, a few or many times, or a class if the clone is expanded.

j_call: TRBJ1-3
clone_size: once
v_call: TRBV5-5
d_call: NA
cdr3_length: 12
cdr3_nt: TGTGCCAGCAGCTTTAACAGAAACACCATATATTTT
cdr3_aa: CASSFNRNTIYF

j_call: TRBJ2-2
clone_size: NA
v_call: TRBV19
d_call: NA
cdr3_length: 16
cdr3_nt: TGTGCCAGTACCGGTGTTTGGTCGTTGAACACCGGGGAGCTGTTTTTT
cdr3_aa: CASTGVWSLNTGELFF

j_call: TRBJ1-4
clone_size: NA
v_call: TRBV29-1
d_call: NA
cdr3_length: 14
cdr3_nt: TGCAGCGTGGCCTGGGCAGGGCCTAATGAAAAACTGTTTTTT
cdr3_aa: CSVAWAGPNEKLFF

j_call: TRBJ2-7
clone_size: NA
v_call: TRBV5-1
d_call: TRBD2
cdr3_length: 16
cdr3_nt: TGCGCCAGCAGCTTGTTTAAAGTCGGAGCGGGACACGAGCAGTACTTC
cdr3_aa: CASSLFKVGAGHEQYF

j_call: TRBJ1-2
clone_size: NA
v_call: TRBV19
d_call: TRBD1
cdr3_length: 13
cdr3_nt: TGTGCCAGTAAGACAGGGGCCGGGTATGGCTACACCTTC
cdr3_aa: CASKTGAGYGYTF

j_call: TRBJ2-7
clone_size: NA
v_call: TRBV5-4
d_call: TRBD1
cdr3_length: 15
cdr3_nt: TGTGCCAGCAGCATCGGACAGGGGGGACCCTACGAGCAGTACTTC
cdr3_aa: CASSIGQGGPYEQYF

j_call: TRBJ1-5
clone_size: NA
v_call: TRBV15
d_call: NA
cdr3_length: 14
cdr3_nt: TGTGCCACCAGCAGAGATCGGGGATATCAGCCCCAGCATTTT
cdr3_aa: CATSRDRGYQPQHF

j_call: TRBJ2-2
clone_size: NA
v_call: TRBV19
d_call: TRBD2
cdr3_length: 16
cdr3_nt: TGTGCCAGTTTGCCTACTAGCGGGAGATACACCGGGGAGCTGTTTTTT
cdr3_aa: CASLPTSGRYTGELFF

j_call: TRBJ1-5
clone_size: NA
v_call: TRBV6-1
d_call: TRBD1
cdr3_length: 13
cdr3_nt: TGTGCCAGCAGAACAGGGGGGGGACAGCCCCAGCATTTT
cdr3_aa: CASRTGGGQPQHF

j_call: TRBJ1-1
clone_size: NA
v_call: TRBV30
d_call: TRBD1
cdr3_length: 14
cdr3_nt: TGTGCCTTGGGACAGGGGGTAGTGAACACTGAAGCTTTCTTT
cdr3_aa: CALGQGVVNTEAFF

j_call: TRBJ2-2
clone_size: NA
v_call: TRBV29-1
d_call: TRBD1
cdr3_length: 15
cdr3_nt: TGCAGCGTTGAAGGCCAGGGGGTTAACACCGGGGAGCTGTTTTTT
cdr3_aa: CSVEGQGVNTGELFF

j_call: TRBJ1-5
clone_size: NA
v_call: TRBV2
d_call: NA
cdr3_length: 13
cdr3_nt: TGTGCCAGCAGTGATTCGGGGGGGCAGCCCCAGCATTTT
cdr3_aa: CASSDSGGQPQHF

j_call: TRBJ2-1
clone_size: NA
v_call: TRBV7-9
d_call: NA
cdr3_length: 16
cdr3_nt: TGTGCCAGCAGCTTAATCAAGAGAATATCGTCCAATGAGCAGTTCTTC
cdr3_aa: CASSLIKRISSNEQFF

j_call: TRBJ2-5
clone_size: NA
v_call: TRBV2
d_call: NA
cdr3_length: 11
cdr3_nt: TGTGCCAGCAAAAGGGGAGAGACCCAGTACTTC
cdr3_aa: CASKRGETQYF

j_call: TRBJ1-1
clone_size: NA
v_call: TRBV29-1
d_call: NA
cdr3_length: 11
cdr3_nt: TGCAGCGCCGTCATGAACACTGAAGCTTTCTTT
cdr3_aa: CSAVMNTEAFF

j_call: TRBJ2-5
clone_size: NA
v_call: TRBV9
d_call: TRBD2
cdr3_length: 18
cdr3_nt: TGTGCCAGCAGCGTAGAAAGAGGAGCGGGAGGACATCAAGAGACCCAGTACTTC
cdr3_aa: CASSVERGAGGHQETQYF

j_call: TRBJ1-3
clone_size: NA
v_call: TRBV19
d_call: TRBD1
cdr3_length: 16
cdr3_nt: TGTGCCAGTAGTATAGTCCAGGGGGCAATGGGAAACACCATATATTTT
cdr3_aa: CASSIVQGAMGNTIYF

j_call: TRBJ2-7
clone_size: NA
v_call: TRBV18
d_call: NA
cdr3_length: 14
cdr3_nt: TGTGCCAGCTCATCCGAGGCGGACTACTACGAGCAGTACTTC
cdr3_aa: CASSSEADYYEQYF

j_call: TRBJ1-5
clone_size: NA
v_call: TRBV28
d_call: TRBD1
cdr3_length: 15
cdr3_nt: TGTGCCAGCATCCTACAGGGGGCGAACAGTCAGCCCCAGCATTTT
cdr3_aa: CASILQGANSQPQHF

j_call: TRBJ2-7
clone_size: NA
v_call: TRBV4-1
d_call: NA
cdr3_length: 14
cdr3_nt: TGCGCCAGCAGCCAACCATCTCAGTCCTACGAGCAGTACTTC
cdr3_aa: CASSQPSQSYEQYF

j_call: TRBJ1-5
clone_size: once
v_call: TRBV6-1
d_call: TRBD1
cdr3_length: 17
cdr3_nt: TGTGCCAGCAGTGGCCGGGACAGGGTTTATAGCAATCAGCCCCAGCATTTT
cdr3_aa: CASSGRDRVYSNQPQHF

j_call: TRBJ2-1
clone_size: NA
v_call: TRBV14
d_call: TRBD2
cdr3_length: 17
cdr3_nt: TGTGCCAGCAGCCGACTAGTCGGGCTAGCGGGAGGGAATGAGCAGTTCTTC
cdr3_aa: CASSRLVGLAGGNEQFF

j_call: TRBJ1-5
clone_size: NA
v_call: TRBV2
d_call: NA
cdr3_length: 12
cdr3_nt: TGTGCCAGCAGTATCACTAATCAGCCCCAGCATTTT
cdr3_aa: CASSITNQPQHF

j_call: TRBJ2-7
clone_size: NA
v_call: TRBV27
d_call: NA
cdr3_length: 15
cdr3_nt: TGTGCCAGCAGTTTGCAGGAGGCGACGGTGGACGAGCAGTACTTC
cdr3_aa: CASSLQEATVDEQYF

j_call: TRBJ2-3
clone_size: NA
v_call: TRBV6-5
d_call: TRBD2
cdr3_length: 14
cdr3_nt: TGTGCCAGCAGAAGCGGGGGTAGCACAGATACGCAGTATTTT
cdr3_aa: CASRSGGSTDTQYF

j_call: TRBJ1-3
clone_size: NA
v_call: TRBV28
d_call: TRBD1
cdr3_length: 14
cdr3_nt: TGTGCCAGCAGAACTGGGACAGCTGGAAACACCATATATTTT
cdr3_aa: CASRTGTAGNTIYF

j_call: TRBJ2-5
clone_size: NA
v_call: TRBV19
d_call: TRBD2
cdr3_length: 16
cdr3_nt: TGTGCCAGTAGTCCAACGTCGGGACTAGCGGGAGAGACCCAGTACTTC
cdr3_aa: CASSPTSGLAGETQYF

j_call: TRBJ2-5
clone_size: NA
v_call: TRBV6-5
d_call: NA
cdr3_length: 12
cdr3_nt: TGTGCCAGCAGGACGGGAGTAGAGACCCAGTACTTC
cdr3_aa: CASRTGVETQYF

j_call: TRBJ2-2
clone_size: NA
v_call: TRBV27
d_call: NA
cdr3_length: 15
cdr3_nt: TGTGCCAGCAGTACCAGGGAATTAAGAACCGGGGAGCTGTTTTTT
cdr3_aa: CASSTRELRTGELFF

j_call: TRBJ1-2
clone_size: NA
v_call: TRBV28
d_call: TRBD1
cdr3_length: 15
cdr3_nt: TGTGCCAGCGGGCAGTCCGGGACAGGGTCTGGTGGCTACACCTTC
cdr3_aa: CASGQSGTGSGGYTF

j_call: TRBJ1-3
clone_size: NA
v_call: TRBV30
d_call: NA
cdr3_length: 13
cdr3_nt: TGTGCCTGGAGTATTAACAGTGGAAACACCATATATTTT
cdr3_aa: CAWSINSGNTIYF

j_call: TRBJ2-7
clone_size: once
v_call: TRBV6-1
d_call: NA
cdr3_length: 13
cdr3_nt: TGTGCCAGCGGGTTAGTCAGGGGCTACGAGCAGTACTTC
cdr3_aa: CASGLVRGYEQYF

j_call: TRBJ2-1
clone_size: NA
v_call: TRBV2
d_call: TRBD2
cdr3_length: 12
cdr3_nt: TGTGCCAGCCGAGGAATAGCGGGAGAGCAGTTCTTC
cdr3_aa: CASRGIAGEQFF

j_call: TRBJ2-2
clone_size: once
v_call: TRBV5-6
d_call: TRBD1
cdr3_length: 15
cdr3_nt: TGTGCCAGCAGCTTACGCGACAGGGGGCAAGGGGAGCTGTTTTTT
cdr3_aa: CASSLRDRGQGELFF

j_call: TRBJ2-6
clone_size: NA
v_call: TRBV19
d_call: NA
cdr3_length: 14
cdr3_nt: TGTGCCAGTAGTGCAGGCAGTGGGGCCAACGTCCTGACTTTC
cdr3_aa: CASSAGSGANVLTF

j_call: TRBJ2-6
clone_size: NA
v_call: TRBV6-1
d_call: NA
cdr3_length: 15
cdr3_nt: TGTGCCAGCGCTGGAGGGGGCGCTGGGGCCAACGTCCTGACTTTC
cdr3_aa: CASAGGGAGANVLTF

j_call: TRBJ1-1
clone_size: NA
v_call: TRBV5-1
d_call: NA
cdr3_length: 16
cdr3_nt: TGCGCCAGCAGCTTGGCCTACCGGGGTAAGAAGACTGAAGCTTTCTTT
cdr3_aa: CASSLAYRGKKTEAFF

j_call: TRBJ1-1
clone_size: NA
v_call: TRBV7-6
d_call: NA
cdr3_length: 15
cdr3_nt: TGTGCCAGCAGCTTAGAGGGACATTCGAACACTGAAGCTTTCTTT
cdr3_aa: CASSLEGHSNTEAFF

j_call: TRBJ1-1
clone_size: NA
v_call: TRBV29-1
d_call: TRBD1
cdr3_length: 14
cdr3_nt: TGCAGCGTTCAGGGGGCGCCGGCCAACACTGAAGCTTTCTTT
cdr3_aa: CSVQGAPANTEAFF

j_call: TRBJ1-3
clone_size: once
v_call: TRBV7-9
d_call: NA
cdr3_length: 18
cdr3_nt: TGTGCCAGCAGCCCCAGCGGGGGCAGAGTCAGCTCTGGAAACACCATATATTTT
cdr3_aa: CASSPSGGRVSSGNTIYF

j_call: TRBJ2-7
clone_size: NA
v_call: TRBV5-5
d_call: TRBD1
cdr3_length: 15
cdr3_nt: TGTGCCAGCAGCACTCCGGGGACAGGGGGCCACGAGCAGTACTTC
cdr3_aa: CASSTPGTGGHEQYF

j_call: TRBJ2-7
clone_size: NA
v_call: TRBV28
d_call: NA
cdr3_length: 15
cdr3_nt: TGTGCCAGCAGTTTACCCAGCCCACTAGATGTCGAGCAGTACTTC
cdr3_aa: CASSLPSPLDVEQYF

j_call: TRBJ2-1
clone_size: NA
v_call: TRBV11-3
d_call: TRBD2
cdr3_length: 15
cdr3_nt: TGTGCCAGCAGCCCGGGACTAGCGGGCTACAATGAGCAGTTCTTC
cdr3_aa: CASSPGLAGYNEQFF

j_call: TRBJ1-3
clone_size: NA
v_call: TRBV5-5
d_call: NA
cdr3_length: 15
cdr3_nt: TGTGCCAGCAGCTTAGGAATCTACTCTGGAAACACCATATATTTT
cdr3_aa: CASSLGIYSGNTIYF

j_call: TRBJ2-3
clone_size: NA
v_call: TRBV19
d_call: TRBD2
cdr3_length: 16
cdr3_nt: TGTGCCAGTAGTCCAAGTAGCGGGAGCGGCACAGATACGCAGTATTTT
cdr3_aa: CASSPSSGSGTDTQYF

j_call: TRBJ2-7
clone_size: NA
v_call: TRBV28
d_call: NA
cdr3_length: 11
cdr3_nt: TGTGCCAGCAGTTCCAGAGACGAGCAGTACTTC
cdr3_aa: CASSSRDEQYF

j_call: TRBJ2-1
clone_size: NA
v_call: TRBV28
d_call: NA
cdr3_length: 17
cdr3_nt: TGTGCCAGCAGCGCCTCGGGACTTCCAAAGCCCTACAATGAGCAGTTCTTC
cdr3_aa: CASSASGLPKPYNEQFF

j_call: TRBJ2-3
clone_size: NA
v_call: TRBV28
d_call: NA
cdr3_length: 14
cdr3_nt: TGTGCCAGCAGTTCCTACAGGGAGTCGGATACGCAGTATTTT
cdr3_aa: CASSSYRESDTQYF

j_call: TRBJ2-7
clone_size: NA
v_call: TRBV11-2
d_call: NA
cdr3_length: 14
cdr3_nt: TGTGCCAGCAGCTTAACTGGGACAACCTACGAGCAGTACTTC
cdr3_aa: CASSLTGTTYEQYF

j_call: TRBJ1-1
clone_size: NA
v_call: TRBV4-1
d_call: NA
cdr3_length: 18
cdr3_nt: TGCGCCAGCAGCCAAGCCCATCGGACATTTAGTGACTCGGCTGAAGCTTTCTTT
cdr3_aa: CASSQAHRTFSDSAEAFF

j_call: TRBJ2-7
clone_size: NA
v_call: TRBV27
d_call: NA
cdr3_length: 16
cdr3_nt: TGTGCCAGCAGTTTTGGAGGGACAGAAATTCCCTACGAGCAGTACTTC
cdr3_aa: CASSFGGTEIPYEQYF

j_call: TRBJ2-7
clone_size: NA
v_call: TRBV18
d_call: NA
cdr3_length: 14
cdr3_nt: TGTGCCAGCTCACCTCGTGGGACAAATGAAGAGCAGTACTTC
cdr3_aa: CASSPRGTNEEQYF

j_call: TRBJ2-1
clone_size: NA
v_call: TRBV7-9
d_call: TRBD2
cdr3_length: 12
cdr3_nt: TGTGCCAGCAGTCCGACTAGCTACGTTCAGTTCTTC
cdr3_aa: CASSPTSYVQFF

j_call: TRBJ2-3
clone_size: NA
v_call: TRBV10-3
d_call: NA
cdr3_length: 13
cdr3_nt: TGTGCCATCGGGGAGAGGGATCAAGATACGCAGTATTTT
cdr3_aa: CAIGERDQDTQYF

j_call: TRBJ2-4
clone_size: NA
v_call: TRBV5-1
d_call: NA
cdr3_length: 16
cdr3_nt: TGCGCCAGCAGCTTGAGGGTCAGAACGGGCAAAAACATTCAGTACTTC
cdr3_aa: CASSLRVRTGKNIQYF